This T cell receptor (beta chain) was retrieved from a study of Tregs in tolerant kidney transplant recipients (dated by TCRdb to 2018 to 2020). Turning to the overall study: The study applied TCRbeta sequencing to find donor-specific regulatory T cells before combined kidney and bone marrow transplantation and then followed those same cells after transplant. TCRbeta repertoire sequencing was used in a few healthy controls to compare several ways of expanding Tregs specific for an allogeneic donor.

Details on this clone: Its target antigen remains unknown. No base quality information exists; no much larger clone differs at one position.

Counted from cysteine to phenylalanine, this CDR3 has 17 amino acids. The entry retains the CDR3 DNA only, 51 bases that are in frame from base 1. V and J are trimmed by 6 bases and 4 bases, and the gene matches miss 14 bases of the junction. Via the germline V gene, CDR1 is ENHRY and CDR2 SYGVKD. For TCRbeta CDR3 sequencing, genomic DNA from the sorted cells was extracted using the QIAGEN DNeasy Blood and Tissue Kit. High-throughput TCRbeta CDR3 sequencing, which included PCR amplification with bias correction and internal controls, was done commercially through immunoSEQ. Per the original workflow: A unique productive TCRbeta sequence was defined by the CDR3 nucleotide sequence when primers matched, and otherwise by the CDR3 amino acid sequence together with the Vbeta and Jbeta genes. To correct for sorting error, sequences found in more than one sorted population at a frequency ratio of 2:1 or less were discarded, and the remaining shared sequences were assigned to the population with the higher frequency. Sequences were defined as donor-reactive when expanded at least 5-fold in CFSE-low cells versus unstimulated cells and present at a frequency of at least 0.01% in CFSE-low cells. Jensen-Shannon divergence calculated on the top 100 TCRbeta sequences ranked by frequency was used to measure repertoire divergence. For any sample with multiple sequencing runs, sorting error was corrected in each run separately before the runs were pooled. TCRdb re-hosts the immuneACCESS table, in-frame sequences only. Its copies lack some clones; in the studies checked, an unresolved V gene accounts for under half of them, and the cause for the rest is not known. That table supplies the V and J calls and clone size; D and trimming were determined from the DNA. For this sample there are 100,000 to 150,000 clones; roughly nine tenths appear just once. The ten largest account for more than 0.45% of the sample.

Study-wide conclusions, independent of this receptor: The study was limited by small patient numbers, and the findings need validation in larger populations and under other immunosuppression protocols. Expanding Tregs with activated donor B cells appeared to identify the most biologically relevant and donor-specific TCRbeta repertoire. Biological reproducibility was not examined directly, but technical replication error appeared to be minimal.

Thawed PBMCs were FACS-sorted into unstimulated Tregs (CD4+CD25+CD127-), CD4+ non-Tregs (CD4+CD25-), CD4 cells and CD8 cells. Healthy control blood came either as purchased buffy coats or from healthy volunteers. Healthy control blood was processed by Ficoll density gradient to PBMCs and cryopreserved; patient PBMCs were collected before and after transplant. What was sequenced was CD4+ T cells from blood. The TCR sequence derives from a human donor in good health. Rearrangement joined TRBV10-3 to TRBJ2-3; 9 central bases correspond to TRBD1. The DNA sequence is as follows: TGTGCCATCAGCTCTAGGGACAGGGAGATATTCCCAGATACGCAGTATTTT. Its protein reads: CAISSRDREIFPDTQYF.